Listed here are 29 T cell receptor beta chains from one sample, sequenced in a study of neurological immune-mediated disorders. Each CDR3 protein gets one entry after TCRdb re-called the 5' RACE reads with MiXCR. The repertoire has tens of thousands of distinct CDR3 sequences, roughly 12% of them found once; the top ten carry roughly a tenth. Sequencing was carried out using PBMCs. The receptors stem from a woman in her fifties or sixties with HTLV-1-associated myelopathy (HAM/TSP).

The table lists this clonotype with many counts. The V and J genes are TRBV5-1 and TRBJ2-1, with a tentative D call TRBD2 (6 bases). This CDR3 comprises 15 residues. Germline CDR1 reads SGHRS; CDR2 reads YFSETQ. Trimming removed 4 bases at V and 5 bases at J, with 16 bases between. The CDR3 DNA sequence: TGCGCCAGCAGCATCACCGGGACTGGAGACAATGAGCAGTTCTTC. This encodes CASSITGTGDNEQFF.

There are many counts of this clonotype. The chain links TRBV11-2 to TRBJ2-7; 7 bases align to TRBD1. Germline V CDR1 and CDR2: SGHAT, FQNNGV. Unmatched junction bases numbered 7, after V lost 8 bases and J lost 0 bases. CDR3 length equals 14 residues. CDR3 nucleotides: TGTGCCAGCTCCCTGGGACAGAACTCCTACGAGCAGTACTTC. Amino acids: CASSLGQNSYEQYF. The complete variable domain, with remaining parts taken from reference TRBV11-2 and TRBJ2-7, reads EAGVAQSPRYKIIEKRQSVAFWCNPISGHATLYWYQQILGQGPKLLIQFQNNGVVDDSQLPKDRFSAERLKGVDSTLKIQPAKLEDSAVYLCASSLGQNSYEQYFGPGTRLTVT.

This clonotype was detected ten times or more. The rearrangement links TRBV7-9 to TRBJ2-1; maybe TRBD2 (5 bases). This CDR3 has 12 amino acids. Germline lookup yields CDR1 SEHNR and CDR2 FQNEAQ (reference sequence). V was cut by 5 bases and J by 5 bases, with 7 bases left in between. CDR3 amino acids: CASSPRDNEQFF. The CDR3 DNA reads as TGTGCCAGCAGCCCGCGGGACAATGAGCAGTTCTTC. Variable domain in full (rest from reference TRBV7-9 and TRBJ2-1): DTGVSQNPRHKITKRGQNVTFRCDPISEHNRLYWYRQTLGQGPEFLTYFQNEAQLEKSRLLSDRFSAERPKGSFSTLEIQRTEQGDSAMYLCASSPRDNEQFFGPGTRLTVL.

Ten or more counts support this clonotype. The chain carries TRBV29-1 and TRBJ2-1; 9 bases match TRBD2. Trimming at V came to 3 bases and at J to 6 bases, leaving 6 bases not matched to a gene. In germline, CDR1 is SQVTM, CDR2 ANQGSEA. The length of the CDR3 is 14 residues. The CDR3 here is CSVERLAASNEQFF. The CDR3 nucleotides are TGCAGCGTTGAGAGACTAGCGGCCTCCAATGAGCAGTTCTTC.

This clonotype was picked up many times. The V gene is TRBV12-3 or TRBV12-4, the J gene TRBJ1-2; D call uncertain. This CDR3 is 13 amino acids long. V lost 5 bases and J 2 bases, leaving 9 bases between the germline ends. CDR3 amino acids: CASSMDRNYGYTF. The CDR3 DNA is TGTGCCAGCAGTATGGACCGGAACTATGGCTACACCTTC.

The V and J genes are TRBV5-6 and TRBJ2-5, with TRBD2 matching 13 bases. This CDR3 comprises 16 residues. Germline values: CDR1 SGHDT, CDR2 YYEEEE. The V and J ends lost 4 bases and 4 bases, in that order; junction bases with no gene match: 7. CDR3 bases: TGTGCCAGCAGCCCCAGGACTAGCGGGAGAGGAGAGACCCAGTACTTC. Protein sequence: CASSPRTSGRGETQYF.

As to this clonotype: A single base separates this from a much larger clone, so it may be a read error. This chain links TRBV28 with TRBJ1-2; TRBD1 is a possible D gene (6 bases). There are 15 residues in the CDR3. The germline V gene has CDR1 MDHEN and CDR2 SYDVKM. The CDR3 region has the DNA TGTGCCAGCAGTTTATCCTCTACAGGGAGCTATGGCTGCACCTTC. This codes for CASSLSSTGSYGCTF.

This clonotype has a count of ten or more. The chain joins TRBV4-1 to TRBJ2-7; TRBD2 is a possible D gene (5 bases). There are 18 residues in the CDR3. CDR1 is MGHRA, CDR2 YSYEKL, per germline. Between the trimmed V and J ends, which lost 0 bases and 1 base, there was a span of 19 bases. CDR3 loop: CASSQEGPSGWVSYEQYF. DNA of the CDR3: TGCGCCAGCAGCCAAGAAGGGCCCTCGGGATGGGTTTCCTACGAGCAGTACTTC.

This clonotype was counted many times. The genes are TRBV5-1 and TRBJ2-3; D ambiguous. Trimming pared 1 base from V and 6 bases from J, leaving 6 bases between. The CDR3 totals 12 residues. Germline V lookup: CDR1 SGHRS, CDR2 YFSETQ. CDR3: CASSLTPDTQYF. CDR3 coding DNA: TGCGCCAGCAGCTTGACCCCGGATACGCAGTATTTT.

This clonotype has a count of ten or more. This rearrangement joins TRBV5-1 to TRBJ2-4, with 8 bases matching TRBD2. The CDR3 contains 15 residues. The V segment lost 4 bases and the J segment 5 bases; nucleotides outside the gene matches: 8. The germline V gene has CDR1 SGHRS and CDR2 YFSETQ. DNA of the CDR3: TGCGCCAGCAGCCGCGGGGCGGGAGGCGAAAACATTCAGTACTTC. Protein product: CASSRGAGGENIQYF.

This clonotype was counted many times. The chain combines TRBV18 with TRBJ2-4; D may be TRBD2 (6 bases). Germline assignment: CDR1 KGHSH and CDR2 LQKENI. The V end was cut by 2 bases, the J end by 15 bases, with 14 bases between. The CDR3 runs to 12 residues. The CDR3 loop reads CASSPGDSGWYF. The CDR3 DNA is TGTGCCAGCTCACCAGGCGACAGCGGGTGGTACTTC. The whole variable domain, remainder taken from reference TRBV18 and TRBJ2-4, is NAGVMQNPRHLVRRRGQEARLRCSPMKGHSHVYWYRQLPEEGLKFMVYLQKENIIDESGMPKERFSAEFPKEGPSILRIQQVVRGDSAAYFCASSPGDSGWYFGAGTRLSVL.

This clonotype was seen repeatedly, ten times or more. The rearrangement uses TRBV29-1 and TRBJ1-1; no firm D call. This CDR3 contains 11 residues. Trimming removed 3 bases at V and 5 bases at J, with 7 bases between. Looked up from germline, CDR1 is SQVTM and CDR2 is ANQGSEA. The CDR3: CSVEVRTEAFF. For the CDR3, the DNA is TGCAGCGTTGAGGTTAGGACTGAAGCTTTCTTT.

This clonotype was seen ten or more times. This chain joins TRBV7-8 and TRBJ2-3; possibly TRBD2 for D (5 bases). V shed 8 bases and J shed 3 bases, with 21 bases lying between them. CDR3 length: 16 residues. Germline loops: CDR1 SGHVS, CDR2 FQNEAQ. Here the CDR3 reads CASRARRERGTDTQYF. The CDR3, as DNA: TGTGCCAGCCGCGCTCGTCGGGAAAGAGGAACAGATACGCAGTATTTT.

This clonotype appeared many times. V usage is TRBV4-1 and J usage is TRBJ2-1, with 9 positions matching TRBD2. The germline V gene encodes CDR1 MGHRA and CDR2 YSYEKL. CDR3 length: 15 amino acids. The J segment lost 7 bases and the V segment lost 1 base, leaving 5 bases of the junction unmatched. The CDR3 sequence: CASSQALREGNEQFF. The CDR3 DNA is TGCGCCAGCAGCCAAGCTCTGCGGGAGGGTAATGAGCAGTTCTTC.

This clonotype has a count of ten or more. The rearrangement uses TRBV12-3 or TRBV12-4 and TRBJ2-7, with unresolved D. The CDR3 has 14 amino acids. Between the trimmed V and J ends, which lost 5 bases and 6 bases, there was a span of 17 bases. The CDR3, as DNA: TGTGCCAGCAGTCTGGTGCCCCTGCGGTCCGAGCAGTACTTC. Protein sequence: CASSLVPLRSEQYF.

On this clonotype: This could be a read error, since a much larger clone is one nucleotide away. The chain uses TRBV28 and TRBJ2-1; possible D gene TRBD1, 5 bases. Trimming shortened V by 5 bases and J by 3 bases, and 14 bases separated the two germline ends. The CDR3 is made up of 15 amino acids. The germline V gene has CDR1 MDHEN and CDR2 SYDVKM. The CDR3 spells CASSQGVNIYNEQFF. CDR3 bases: TGTGCCAGCAGTCAGGGCGTAAACATCTACAATGAGCAGTTCTTC.

This clonotype occurred a few times. The chain links TRBV3-1 to TRBJ2-1; tentative D call: TRBD1 (5 bases). Trimming removed 6 bases at V and 2 bases at J, with 14 bases between. The germline CDR1 and CDR2 sequences are LGHDT and YNNKEL (reference sequence). This CDR3 comprises 15 residues. CDR3 in amino acids: CASSPLDKTYNEQFF. CDR3 in DNA: TGTGCCAGCAGTCCTTTGGACAAGACCTACAATGAGCAGTTCTTC.

This clonotype was recorded at least ten times. This chain connects TRBV4-1 to TRBJ1-1; 7 bases map to TRBD1. The CDR3 runs to 15 residues. The germline V gene has CDR1 MGHRA and CDR2 YSYEKL. The V segment lost 3 bases and the J segment 1 base; nucleotides outside the gene matches: 5. The CDR3 DNA reads TGCGCCAGCAGCCACCTGACAGGGTCGAACACTGAAGCTTTCTTT. It specifies CASSHLTGSNTEAFF.

The J gene is TRBJ1-1, the V gene TRBV7-8; D remains unclear. The CDR3 runs to 13 residues. Germline V gives CDR1 SGHVS, CDR2 FQNEAQ. V was pared by 4 bases and J by 1 base, with 7 bases between. CDR3 sequence reads: CASSSDSNTEAFF. In DNA form, the CDR3 reads TGTGCCAGCAGCTCTGACTCGAACACTGAAGCTTTCTTT. Complete variable domain (other parts from reference TRBV7-8 and TRBJ1-1): GAGVSQSPRYKVAKRGQDVALRCDPISGHVSLFWYQQALGQGPEFLTYFQNEAQLDKSGLPSDRFFAERPEGSVSTLKIQRTQQEDSAVYLCASSSDSNTEAFFGQGTRLTVV.

This clonotype was observed many times. V usage is TRBV12-3 or TRBV12-4 and J usage is TRBJ2-7, with TRBD2 matching 8 bases. V dropped 4 bases and J dropped 4; count of bases not matched to a gene: 6. This CDR3 has 14 amino acids. CDR3 protein: CASSSGTSLYEQYF. The CDR3, as DNA: TGTGCCAGCAGTTCCGGGACTAGTTTGTACGAGCAGTACTTC.

This clonotype was seen ten or more times. V and J are TRBV29-1 and TRBJ2-7, with 8 positions matching TRBD2. This CDR3 has 12 residues. Germline V gene lookup returns CDR1 SQVTM and CDR2 ANQGSEA. The J segment lost 7 bases and the V segment lost 6 bases, leaving 8 bases of the junction unmatched. CDR3 loop: CSVVTSGGEQYF. The CDR3 region has the DNA TGCAGCGTGGTCACTAGCGGCGGGGAGCAGTACTTC.

This clonotype occurred once. A read error may explain this, as a much larger clone is one base away. The V and J genes are TRBV5-1 and TRBJ2-4, with D perhaps assigned TRBD1 or TRBD2 (6 bases each). The V gene's germline CDR1 is SGHRS and CDR2 YFSETQ. This CDR3 has 15 residues. Here the CDR3 DNA reads TGCGCCAGCATCTTGGAGGGGGGAGGCAAAAACATTCAGTACTTC. Translating gives CASILEGGGKNIQYF.

This clonotype was found many times. This chain uses TRBV5-5 with TRBJ2-3, with 8 nucleotides matching TRBD2. The CDR3 sequence is 17 residues long. The V and J ends lost 0 bases and 5 bases, in that order; junction bases with no gene match: 11. Germline CDR1 SGHKS, CDR2 YYEKEE (reference sequence). The CDR3 region has the DNA TGTGCCAGCAGCTTGGACCCAGCGGGAGTCGCTGTAGATACGCAGTATTTT. The encoded protein is CASSLDPAGVAVDTQYF.

This clonotype has ten or more counts. J is TRBJ1-2 and V is TRBV28; a weak D match, TRBD1 (6 bases). With 1 base removed from V and 4 bases from J, the gap between germline ends came to 13 bases. The CDR3 is 15 amino acids. CDR1 is MDHEN, CDR2 SYDVKM, per germline. The CDR3 DNA follows: TGTGCCAGCAGTTTATCCTCTACAGGGAGCTATGGCTACACCTTC. This sequence encodes CASSLSSTGSYGYTF.

This clonotype was counted ten times or more. The rearrangement joins TRBV5-1 to TRBJ2-3, with 7 bases lining up with TRBD1. V was pared by 5 bases and J by 4 bases, with 4 bases of the junction left unmatched. The CDR3 contains 13 residues. Looked up from germline, CDR1 is SGHRS and CDR2 is YFSETQ. CDR3 residues: CASRATGADTQYF. Here the CDR3 DNA reads TGCGCCAGCAGAGCAACAGGGGCAGATACGCAGTATTTT.

The sample holds many counts of this clonotype. The CDR3: CASILWASGSLAPWLFF. The CDR3 DNA follows: TGTGCCAGCATCCTGTGGGCTAGCGGGAGCCTCGCCCCGTGGCTGTTTTTT. The J gene is TRBJ2-2, the V gene TRBV6-1; 10 positions match TRBD2. In germline, CDR1 is MNHNS, CDR2 SASEGT. V shed 7 bases, J shed 13 bases, and the junction held 21 bases outside the gene matches. The CDR3 has 17 residues.

This clonotype was seen repeatedly, ten times or more. The chain combines TRBV21-1 with TRBJ1-5; the D call TRBD1 from the table was never checked on the DNA. TRBV21-1 is given as a pseudogene. The CDR3 extends over 13 amino acids. The CDR3 here is CASSKSPGQPQHF. The CDR3 DNA sequence: TGTGCCAGCAGCAAATCCCCAGGGCAGCCCCAGCATTTT.

In its sample, this clonotype was seen many times. CDR3 nucleotides: TGCAGTGCTAGAGGAGGGAGCGGGGAGAGTTACAATGAGCAGTTCTTC. Encoded protein: CSARGGSGESYNEQFF. V usage is TRBV20-1 and J usage is TRBJ2-1, with 7 bases that match TRBD2. The CDR3 runs 16 residues. V dropped 1 base and J dropped 4; count of bases not matched to a gene: 10. The germline CDR1 and CDR2 sequences are DFQATT and SNEGSKA (reference sequence).

This clonotype was seen ten or more times. The chain is built from TRBV28 and TRBJ2-3; the D gene is possibly TRBD2 (5 bases). CDR1 is MDHEN, CDR2 SYDVKM, per germline. V dropped 6 bases and J dropped 2 bases, with 6 bases sitting between them. The CDR3 contains 12 residues. The CDR3 reads CASREVTDTQYF. CDR3 in DNA: TGTGCCAGCAGGGAGGTCACAGATACGCAGTATTTT.